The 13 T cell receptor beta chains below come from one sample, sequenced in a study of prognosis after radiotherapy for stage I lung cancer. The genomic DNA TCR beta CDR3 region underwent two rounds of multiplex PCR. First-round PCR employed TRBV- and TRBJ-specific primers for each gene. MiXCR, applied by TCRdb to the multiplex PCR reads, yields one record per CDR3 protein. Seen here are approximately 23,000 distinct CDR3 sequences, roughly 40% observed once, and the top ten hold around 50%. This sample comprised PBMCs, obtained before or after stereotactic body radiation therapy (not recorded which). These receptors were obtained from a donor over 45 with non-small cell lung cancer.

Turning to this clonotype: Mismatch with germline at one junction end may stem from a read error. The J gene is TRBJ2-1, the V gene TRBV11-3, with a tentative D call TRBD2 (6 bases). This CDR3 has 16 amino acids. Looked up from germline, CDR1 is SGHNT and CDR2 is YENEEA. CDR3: CASSLDAGGPFYDQFF. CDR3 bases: TGTGCCAGCAGCTTAGATGCTGGAGGGCCTTTCTATGATCAGTTCTTC.

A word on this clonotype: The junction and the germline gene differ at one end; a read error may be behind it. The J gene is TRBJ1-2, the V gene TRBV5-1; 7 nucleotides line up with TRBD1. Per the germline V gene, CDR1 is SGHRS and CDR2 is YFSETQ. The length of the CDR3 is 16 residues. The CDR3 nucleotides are TGCGCCAGCATCTTGGTCCCCTCCAGGGGGAACTATGGCTACACCTTC. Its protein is CASILVPSRGNYGYTF.

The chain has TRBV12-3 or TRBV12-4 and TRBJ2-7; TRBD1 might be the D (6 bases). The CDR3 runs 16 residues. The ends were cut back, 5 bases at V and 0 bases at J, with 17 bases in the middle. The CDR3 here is CASSGSPGTHSYEQYF. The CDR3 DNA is TGTGCCAGCAGTGGCAGCCCGGGGACACACTCCTACGAGCAGTACTTC.

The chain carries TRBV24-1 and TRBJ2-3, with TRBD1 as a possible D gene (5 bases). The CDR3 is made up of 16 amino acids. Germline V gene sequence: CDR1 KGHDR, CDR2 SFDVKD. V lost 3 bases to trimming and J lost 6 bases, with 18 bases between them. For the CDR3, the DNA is TGTGCCACCAGTGATCCCAACAGGTCCCTGAGGGATACGCAGTATTTT. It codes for CATSDPNRSLRDTQYF.

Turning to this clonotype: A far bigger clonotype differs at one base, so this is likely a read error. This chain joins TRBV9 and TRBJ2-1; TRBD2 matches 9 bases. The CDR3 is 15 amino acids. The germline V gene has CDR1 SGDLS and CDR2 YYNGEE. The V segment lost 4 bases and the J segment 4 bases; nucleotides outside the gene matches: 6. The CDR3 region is CASSPAGGVYNEQFF. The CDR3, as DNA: TGTGCCAGCAGCCCAGCGGGAGGAGTGTACAATGAGCAGTTCTTC.

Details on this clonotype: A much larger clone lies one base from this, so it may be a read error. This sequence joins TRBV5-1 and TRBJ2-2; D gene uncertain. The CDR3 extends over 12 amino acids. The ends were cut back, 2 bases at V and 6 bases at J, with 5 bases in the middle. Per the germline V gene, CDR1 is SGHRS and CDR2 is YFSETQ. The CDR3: CASSFGAGELFF. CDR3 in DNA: TGCGCCAGCAGCTTTGGGGCCGGGGAGCTGTTTTTT.

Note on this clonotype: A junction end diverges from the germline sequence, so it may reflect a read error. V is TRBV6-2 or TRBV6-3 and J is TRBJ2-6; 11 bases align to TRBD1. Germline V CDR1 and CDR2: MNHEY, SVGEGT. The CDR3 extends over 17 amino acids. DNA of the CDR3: TGTGCCAGCACGAAGGACAGGGGGCCTACAGGGGCCAACGTCCCGACTTTC. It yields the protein CASTKDRGPTGANVPTF.

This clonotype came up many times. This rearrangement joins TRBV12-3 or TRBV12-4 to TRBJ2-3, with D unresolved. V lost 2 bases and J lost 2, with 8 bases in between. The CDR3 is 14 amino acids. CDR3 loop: CASSLYLDTDTQYF. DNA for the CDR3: TGTGCCAGCAGTTTATATTTGGACACAGATACGCAGTATTTT.

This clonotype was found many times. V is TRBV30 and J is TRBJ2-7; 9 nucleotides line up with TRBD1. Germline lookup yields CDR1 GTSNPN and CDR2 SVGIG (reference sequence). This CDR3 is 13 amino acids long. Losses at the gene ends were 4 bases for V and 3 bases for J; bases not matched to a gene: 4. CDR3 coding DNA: TGTGCCTGGACAAGGACAGGGGTCTACGAGCAGTACTTC. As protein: CAWTRTGVYEQYF.

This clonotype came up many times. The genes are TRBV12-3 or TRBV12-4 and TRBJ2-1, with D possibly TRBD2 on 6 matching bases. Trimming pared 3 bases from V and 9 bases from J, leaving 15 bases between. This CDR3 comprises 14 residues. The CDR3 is CASSFEASAVEQFF. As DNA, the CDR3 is TGTGCCAGCAGTTTTGAGGCTAGCGCGGTTGAGCAGTTCTTC.

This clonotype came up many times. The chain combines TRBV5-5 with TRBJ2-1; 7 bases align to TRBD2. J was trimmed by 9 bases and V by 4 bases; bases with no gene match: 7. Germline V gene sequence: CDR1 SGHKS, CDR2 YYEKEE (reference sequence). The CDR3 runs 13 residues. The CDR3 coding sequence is TGTGCCAGCAGCCCGCCGGCGGGAGTTGAGCAGTTCTTC. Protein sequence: CASSPPAGVEQFF.

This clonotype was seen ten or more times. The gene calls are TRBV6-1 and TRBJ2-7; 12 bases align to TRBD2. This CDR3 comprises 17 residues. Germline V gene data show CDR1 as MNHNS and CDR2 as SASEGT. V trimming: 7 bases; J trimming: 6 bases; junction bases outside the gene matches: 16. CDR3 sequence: CASTEFARLAGDTEQYF. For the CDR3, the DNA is TGTGCCAGCACCGAATTTGCCCGACTAGCGGGAGATACCGAGCAGTACTTC.

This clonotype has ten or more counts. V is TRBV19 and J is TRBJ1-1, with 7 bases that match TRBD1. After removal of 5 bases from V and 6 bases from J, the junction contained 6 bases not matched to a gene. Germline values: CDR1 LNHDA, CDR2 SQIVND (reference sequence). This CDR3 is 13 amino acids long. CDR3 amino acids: CASSPTGVAEAFF. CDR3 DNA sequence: TGTGCCAGTAGTCCAACAGGGGTCGCTGAAGCTTTCTTT.